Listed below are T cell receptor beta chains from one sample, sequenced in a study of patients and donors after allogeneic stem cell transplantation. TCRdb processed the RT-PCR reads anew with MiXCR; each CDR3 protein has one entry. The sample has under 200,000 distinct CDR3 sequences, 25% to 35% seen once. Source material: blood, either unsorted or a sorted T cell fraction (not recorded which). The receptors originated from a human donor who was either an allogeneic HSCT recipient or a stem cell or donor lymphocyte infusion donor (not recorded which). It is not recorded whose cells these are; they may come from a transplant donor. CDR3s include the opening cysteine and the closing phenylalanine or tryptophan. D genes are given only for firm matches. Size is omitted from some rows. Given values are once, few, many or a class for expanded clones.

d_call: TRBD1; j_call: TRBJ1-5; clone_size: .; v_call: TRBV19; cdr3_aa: CASSPGTGRISNQPQHF; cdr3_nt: TGTGCCAGTAGTCCCGGGACAGGGCGTATCAGCAATCAGCCCCAGCATTTT
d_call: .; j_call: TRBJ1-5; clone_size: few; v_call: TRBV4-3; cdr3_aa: CASSQAHDQPQHF; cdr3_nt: TGCGCCAGCAGCCAAGCGCATGATCAGCCCCAGCATTTT
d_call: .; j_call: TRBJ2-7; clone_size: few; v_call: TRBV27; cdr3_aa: CASSLDPFYYEQYF; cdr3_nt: TGTGCCAGCAGCCTCGACCCATTTTACTACGAGCAGTACTTC
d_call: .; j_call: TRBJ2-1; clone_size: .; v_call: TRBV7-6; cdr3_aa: CASSLGRFPPYNEQFF; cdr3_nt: TGTGCCAGCAGCTTAGGCAGGTTCCCACCTTACAATGAGCAGTTCTTC
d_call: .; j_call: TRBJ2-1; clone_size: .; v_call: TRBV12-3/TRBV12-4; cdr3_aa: CASSHLYNEQFF; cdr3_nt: TGTGCCAGCAGTCACCTGTACAATGAGCAGTTCTTC
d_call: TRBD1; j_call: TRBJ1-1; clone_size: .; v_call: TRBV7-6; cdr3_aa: CASSQTGGTEAFF; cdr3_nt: TGTGCCAGCAGCCAGACAGGGGGCACTGAAGCTTTCTTT
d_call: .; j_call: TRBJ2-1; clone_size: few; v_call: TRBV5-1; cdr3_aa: CASSFLAEQFF; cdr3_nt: TGCGCCAGCAGCTTCCTAGCTGAGCAGTTCTTC
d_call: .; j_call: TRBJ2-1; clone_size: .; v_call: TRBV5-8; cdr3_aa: CASSLALAITYNEQFF; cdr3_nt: TGTGCCAGCAGCTTGGCCCTAGCGATTACTTACAATGAGCAGTTCTTC
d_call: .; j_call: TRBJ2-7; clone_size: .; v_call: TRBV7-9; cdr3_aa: CASSLVAGGTYEQYF; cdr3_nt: TGTGCCAGCAGCTTAGTGGCAGGGGGGACCTACGAGCAGTACTTC
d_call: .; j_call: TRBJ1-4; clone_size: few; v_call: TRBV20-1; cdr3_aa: CSARAPGGRPTNEKLFF; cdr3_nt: TGCAGTGCTAGAGCCCCGGGGGGCCGCCCAACTAATGAAAAACTGTTTTTT
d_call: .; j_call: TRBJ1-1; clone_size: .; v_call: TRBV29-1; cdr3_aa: CSVVDTGGGRTEAFF; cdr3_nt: TGCAGCGTTGTCGATACGGGAGGGGGTCGGACTGAAGCTTTCTTT
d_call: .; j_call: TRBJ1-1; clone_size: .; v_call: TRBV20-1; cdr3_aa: CSAAGTRGTEAFF; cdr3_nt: TGCAGTGCAGCGGGCACGCGCGGCACTGAAGCTTTCTTT
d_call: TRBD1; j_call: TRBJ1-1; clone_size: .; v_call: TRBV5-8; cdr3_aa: CASRLEGGTGGSNTEAFF; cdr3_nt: TGTGCCAGCAGATTGGAAGGAGGGACAGGGGGCTCGAACACTGAAGCTTTCTTT
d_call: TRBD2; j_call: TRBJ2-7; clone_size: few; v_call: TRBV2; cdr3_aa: CASTPWLAGVGNEQYF; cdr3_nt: TGTGCCAGCACCCCGTGGCTAGCGGGAGTAGGAAATGAGCAGTACTTC
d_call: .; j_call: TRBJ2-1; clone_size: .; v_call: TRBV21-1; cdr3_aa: CASTPRETRDNEQFF; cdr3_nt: TGTGCCAGCACTCCGAGGGAGACTAGAGACAATGAGCAGTTCTTC
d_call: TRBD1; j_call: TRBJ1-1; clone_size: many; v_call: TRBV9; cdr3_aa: CASSVDRDPEAFF; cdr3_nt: TGTGCCAGCAGCGTTGACAGGGATCCTGAAGCTTTCTTT
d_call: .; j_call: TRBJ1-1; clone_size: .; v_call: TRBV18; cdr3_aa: CASSQGLGTEAFF; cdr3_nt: TGTGCCAGCTCACAGGGATTGGGCACTGAAGCTTTCTTT
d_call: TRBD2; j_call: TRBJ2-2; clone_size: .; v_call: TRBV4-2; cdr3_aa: CASSQETASGSYTGELFF; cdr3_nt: TGTGCCAGCAGCCAAGAAACGGCTAGCGGGAGCTACACCGGGGAGCTGTTTTTT
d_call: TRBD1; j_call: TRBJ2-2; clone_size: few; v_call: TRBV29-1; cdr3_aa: CSVERQGRHTGELFF; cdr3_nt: TGCAGCGTTGAACGACAGGGACGTCACACCGGGGAGCTGTTTTTT
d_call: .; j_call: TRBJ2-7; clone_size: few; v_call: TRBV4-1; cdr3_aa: CASSQELGEEQYF; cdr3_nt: TGCGCCAGCAGCCAAGAATTGGGGGAAGAGCAGTACTTC
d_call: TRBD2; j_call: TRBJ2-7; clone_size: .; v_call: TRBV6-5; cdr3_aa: CASSYSSGGSPFSYEQYF; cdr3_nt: TGTGCCAGCAGTTACTCTAGCGGCGGGAGCCCCTTCTCCTACGAGCAGTACTTC
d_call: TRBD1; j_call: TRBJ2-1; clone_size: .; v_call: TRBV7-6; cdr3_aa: CASSSTAGTAQFF; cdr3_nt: TGTGCCAGCAGCTCCACCGCCGGGACAGCTCAGTTCTTC
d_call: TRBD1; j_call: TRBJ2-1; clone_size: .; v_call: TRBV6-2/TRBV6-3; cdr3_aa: CASSLQGGTYNEQFF; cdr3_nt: TGTGCCAGCAGTCTACAGGGGGGAACCTACAATGAGCAGTTCTTC
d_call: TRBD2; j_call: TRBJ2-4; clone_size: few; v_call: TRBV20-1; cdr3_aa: CSARLAVAKNIQYF; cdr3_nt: TGCAGTGCGAGACTAGCGGTAGCCAAAAACATTCAGTACTTC
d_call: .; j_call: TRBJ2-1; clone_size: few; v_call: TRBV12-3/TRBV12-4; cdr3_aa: CASNPEWGHNEQFF; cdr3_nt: TGTGCCAGCAATCCGGAGTGGGGGCACAATGAGCAGTTCTTC
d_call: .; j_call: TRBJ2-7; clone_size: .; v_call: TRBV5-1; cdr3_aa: CASSVTSMSYEQYF; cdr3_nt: TGCGCCAGCAGCGTGACTAGTATGAGCTACGAGCAGTACTTC
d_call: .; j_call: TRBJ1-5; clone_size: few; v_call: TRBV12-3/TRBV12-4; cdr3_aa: CASSFIVGGGGKNQPQHF; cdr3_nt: TGTGCCAGCAGTTTTATCGTCGGCGGCGGGGGTAAGAATCAGCCCCAGCATTTT
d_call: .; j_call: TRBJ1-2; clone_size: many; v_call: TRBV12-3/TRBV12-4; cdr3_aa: CASSFVGVDYGYTF; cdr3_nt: TGTGCCAGCAGTTTTGTGGGGGTTGACTATGGCTACACCTTC
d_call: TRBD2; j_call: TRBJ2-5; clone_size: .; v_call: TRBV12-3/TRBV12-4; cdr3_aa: CASSALAARGTQYF; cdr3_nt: TGTGCCAGCAGTGCCCTAGCGGCACGGGGGACCCAGTACTTC
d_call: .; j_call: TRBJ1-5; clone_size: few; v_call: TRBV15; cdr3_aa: CATRKWGQANQPQHF; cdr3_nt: TGTGCCACCAGAAAGTGGGGGCAGGCAAATCAGCCCCAGCATTTT
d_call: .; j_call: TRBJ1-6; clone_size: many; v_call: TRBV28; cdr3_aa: CASSLQGRKGSPLHF; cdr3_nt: TGTGCCAGCAGTTTACAGGGGAGGAAGGGTTCACCCCTCCACTTT
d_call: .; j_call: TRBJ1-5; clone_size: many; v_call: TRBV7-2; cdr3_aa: CASSPSGGKGNQPQHF; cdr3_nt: TGTGCCAGCAGCCCCTCGGGAGGGAAGGGCAATCAGCCCCAGCATTTT
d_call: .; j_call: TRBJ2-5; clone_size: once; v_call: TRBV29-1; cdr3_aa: CSVSPWSQETQYF; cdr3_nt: TGCAGCGTTTCCCCGTGGAGTCAAGAGACCCAGTACTTC
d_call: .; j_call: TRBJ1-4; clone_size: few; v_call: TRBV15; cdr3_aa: CATSNPRGEKLFF; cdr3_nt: TGTGCCACCAGCAACCCCAGGGGCGAAAAACTGTTTTTT
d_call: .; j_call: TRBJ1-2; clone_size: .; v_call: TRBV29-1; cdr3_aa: CSVQSGNGYTF; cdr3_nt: TGCAGCGTCCAATCCGGGAACGGCTACACCTTC